Below are 5 T cell receptor beta chains sequenced from a single sample in a study of T cell responses to AZD1222 COVID-19 vaccine. Some clones are missing from TCRdb's copy, which holds only in-frame ones; the method was immunoSEQ multiplex PCR. The repertoire holds approximately 190,000 clones, with around 90% as singletons. The sequencing here drew on peripheral blood, taken on day 0 of AZD1222 vaccination. The receptors come from an adult in good health.

The CDR3 loop is CASSPQGFNQPQHF. In DNA form, the CDR3 reads TGTGCCAGCAGCCCGCAGGGTTTCAATCAGCCCCAGCATTTT. The chain employs TRBV9 and TRBJ1-5, with D perhaps matching TRBD1 (5 bases). The germline gives CDR1 SGDLS, CDR2 YYNGEE. The CDR3 is 14 amino acids. The V end was cut by 4 bases, the J end by 3 bases, with 11 bases between.

The gene calls are TRBV7-9 and TRBJ1-1; 10 bases map to TRBD1. CDR1 and CDR2 from the germline V gene are SEHNR and FQNEAQ (reference sequence). J was trimmed by 3 bases and V by 1 base; bases with no gene match: 5. The length of the CDR3 is 16 residues. CDR3 sequence (DNA): TGTGCCAGCAGCTTAGGGGACAGGGGTATGCACACTGAAGCTTTCTTT. The encoded protein is CASSLGDRGMHTEAFF.

V gene TRBV5-1 combines with J gene TRBJ2-7, with D possibly TRBD2 on 6 matching bases. Germline values: CDR1 SGHRS, CDR2 YFSETQ. Trimming left V 0 bases short and J 2 bases short, with 18 bases between. The CDR3 loop spans 17 amino acids. The CDR3 bases are TGCGCCAGCAGCTTGGTGGCGGGGCCCGACGATCCCTACGAGCAGTACTTC. Protein product: CASSLVAGPDDPYEQYF.

The chain recombines TRBV6-6 with TRBJ2-5; TRBD1 matches at 7 bases. This CDR3 is built from 14 residues. V shed 3 bases, J shed 2 bases, and the junction held 3 bases outside the gene matches. Germline V CDR1 and CDR2: MNHNY, SVGAGI (reference sequence). CDR3 DNA sequence: TGTGCCAGCAGTTATGCGGACAGGCAAGAGACCCAGTACTTC. This gives the protein CASSYADRQETQYF.

The chain recombines TRBV7-2 with TRBJ2-7; 7 bases fit TRBD1. This CDR3 has 14 residues. Germline-derived CDR1 and CDR2 are SGHTA and FQGNSA. V dropped 3 bases and J dropped 1; count of bases not matched to a gene: 3. The CDR3 protein is CASSFNRGSYEQYF. DNA of the CDR3: TGTGCCAGCAGCTTTAACAGGGGATCCTACGAGCAGTACTTC.